These 3 T cell receptor beta chains came from one sample sequenced in a study of blood T cell repertoires in COVID-19. The assay was immunoSEQ multiplex PCR, and TCRdb's table has in-frame clones only and misses some. The sample shows tens of thousands of clones, about 79% of them seen only once. The sample consisted of peripheral blood. The receptors derive from a woman in her fifties or sixties with acute or convalescent COVID-19.

V and J are TRBV30 and TRBJ2-7; 10 nucleotides align to TRBD2. The V and J ends lost 0 bases and 7 bases, in that order; junction bases with no gene match: 9. The CDR3 runs 15 residues. Germline values: CDR1 GTSNPN, CDR2 SVGIG (reference sequence). CDR3 loop: CAWSVLSGRAGEQYF. CDR3 nucleotide sequence: TGTGCCTGGAGTGTACTGAGCGGGAGGGCCGGTGAGCAGTACTTC.

J is TRBJ2-3 and V is TRBV3-1 (or the pseudogene TRBV3-2), with a tentative D call TRBD1 (5 bases). Germline CDR1 and CDR2: LGHDT and YNNKEL (reference sequence). V lost 4 bases to trimming and J lost 2 bases, with 13 bases between them. The CDR3 sequence is 15 residues long. Here the CDR3 DNA reads TGTGCCAGCAGCCGAGACAGTTTTACCACAGATACGCAGTATTTT. It yields the protein CASSRDSFTTDTQYF.

The chain couples TRBV5-1 to TRBJ1-2; no clear D gene. Germline CDR1 and CDR2: SGHRS and YFSETQ. V was clipped by 0 bases and J by 7 bases, with 16 bases between them. The CDR3 is 15 residues long. CDR3 DNA sequence: TGCGCCAGCAGCTTGGTTTCCTCCGGGGAAAGTGGCTACACCTTC. Protein: CASSLVSSGESGYTF.